These 3 T cell receptor beta chains were sequenced from one sample in a study of T cells in tumors and immune-related adverse events. Clones were sequenced by immunoSEQ multiplex PCR, and TCRdb holds only the in-frame ones, with some missing. Of about 11,000 clones in the sample, just under 95% were seen once. Sequences were derived from lymph node tissue, sampled from a patient treated with anti-PD-1 therapy. All receptors come from a female donor with metastatic renal cell carcinoma.

CDR3 bases: TGTGCCAGCCGTAAAAGGACAGGGGGGCGGAAATTCACCTACGAGCAGTACTTC. It yields the protein CASRKRTGGRKFTYEQYF. V is TRBV27 and J is TRBJ2-7, with TRBD1 matching 10 bases. The V and J ends lost 8 bases and 2 bases, in that order; junction bases with no gene match: 18. The CDR3 covers 18 residues. The germline V gene encodes CDR1 MNHEY and CDR2 SMNVEV (reference sequence).

This chain links TRBV10-2 with TRBJ2-5; 9 bases line up with TRBD1. This CDR3 comprises 15 residues. Germline V gives CDR1 WSHSY, CDR2 SAAADI. Trimming removed 5 bases from V and 5 bases from J; junction bases left unmatched: 9. The CDR3 region is CASSSGTGLMETQYF. The CDR3 DNA sequence: TGCGCCAGCAGTTCCGGGACAGGGTTGATGGAGACCCAGTACTTC.

The rearrangement links TRBV7-2 to TRBJ1-5; 9 positions match TRBD1. V was pared by 5 bases and J by 11 bases, with 10 bases of the junction left unmatched. The CDR3 has 14 residues. Germline V gene data show CDR1 as SGHTA and CDR2 as FQGNSA. The chain's CDR3 is CASSPGTGIWAQHF. The CDR3 coding sequence is TGTGCCAGCAGCCCCGGGACAGGGATTTGGGCCCAGCATTTT.